Following are 18 T cell receptor beta chains from one sample sequenced in a study of naive and memory T cell subsets. The study's findings and limits: Especially in CD8 cells, naive repertoires contained a few larger clonotypes, possibly CD45RA-re-expressing memory cells.

An equimolar mix of two oligonucleotides served as the beta constant-region primer for TRBC1 and TRBC2. Nested alpha and beta constant-region primers with the SP2 primer drove four PCR rounds on ligated cDNA. TCRdb re-called the UMI-ligation and nested PCR reads with MiXCR, one entry per CDR3 protein. Of roughly 150,000 distinct CDR3 sequences in the sample, roughly a fifth are singletons; the top ten hold more than 0.6%. These TCRs' antigens remain unknown. Sequences were obtained from naive CD8+ T cells from blood. The source of these receptors is a human donor in good health.

The table lists this clonotype with a few counts. The rearrangement joins TRBV12-3 or TRBV12-4 to TRBJ2-7; D is unclear. V gave up 3 bases and J gave up 3 bases, with 9 bases separating them. This CDR3 has 13 residues. CDR3 region: CASSFLGYYEQYF. CDR3 nucleotides: TGTGCCAGCAGTTTTTTAGGGTACTACGAGCAGTACTTC.

This clonotype was counted between two and nine times. The chain employs TRBV3-1 and TRBJ2-1, with TRBD2 matching 9 bases. CDR1 LGHDT and CDR2 YNNKEL come from the germline V gene (reference sequence). CDR3 length: 16 amino acids. V lost 5 bases to trimming and J lost 6 bases; unmatched junction nucleotides: 11. The CDR3 DNA follows: TGTGCCAGCAGCTCGTCGGCTAGCGGGGACTTCAATGAGCAGTTCTTC. Amino acid sequence: CASSSSASGDFNEQFF.

The rearrangement links TRBV7-9 to TRBJ1-4; D is unclear. The germline V and J ends were trimmed by 3 bases and 0 bases, with 2 bases remaining between them. Germline V gives CDR1 SEHNR, CDR2 FQNEAQ (reference sequence). The length of the CDR3 is 13 residues. The CDR3 DNA reads TGTGCCAGCAGCTTCTCAACTAATGAAAAACTGTTTTTT. This encodes CASSFSTNEKLFF. The variable domain in full, completed from reference TRBV7-9 and TRBJ1-4, reads DTGVSQNPRHKITKRGQNVTFRCDPISEHNRLYWYRQTLGQGPEFLTYFQNEAQLEKSRLLSDRFSAERPKGSFSTLEIQRTEQGDSAMYLCASSFSTNEKLFFGSGTQLSVL.

This sequence joins TRBV20-1 and TRBJ1-5; D possibly corresponds to TRBD1 (6 bases). Trimming cost V 6 bases and J 0 bases, with 18 bases left between them. The CDR3 is 16 residues long. Germline assignment: CDR1 DFQATT and CDR2 SNEGSKA (reference sequence). The DNA for the CDR3 is TGCAGTGCCGAGGGGGTGCCTTATTATAGCAATCAGCCCCAGCATTTT. Translation gives CSAEGVPYYSNQPQHF.

In its sample, this clonotype was seen a few times. The rearrangement links TRBV6-5 to TRBJ2-1; 7 bases are a match to TRBD2. V was pared by 8 bases and J by 0 bases, with 7 bases of the junction left unmatched. CDR1 and CDR2 (germline): MNHEY, SVGAGI. This CDR3 has 15 residues. The CDR3 DNA is TGTGCCAGCCGACTCACTAGCGACTCCTACAATGAGCAGTTCTTC. Its protein is CASRLTSDSYNEQFF.

The genes are TRBV6-5 and TRBJ2-1; 10 bases align to TRBD2. This CDR3 contains 15 residues. Trimming at V came to 4 bases and at J to 2 bases, leaving 2 bases not matched to a gene. The germline V gene has CDR1 MNHEY and CDR2 SVGAGI. The CDR3 region is CASSSGTSAYNEQFF. DNA of the CDR3: TGTGCCAGCAGTTCCGGGACTAGCGCCTACAATGAGCAGTTCTTC.

V usage is TRBV27 and J usage is TRBJ2-5, with D tentatively TRBD2 (5 bases). Germline values: CDR1 MNHEY, CDR2 SMNVEV (reference sequence). V lost 6 bases and J lost 3, with 8 bases in between. The CDR3 loop spans 12 amino acids. CDR3 protein: CASSSGEETQYF. The CDR3 DNA is TGTGCCAGCAGCTCCGGGGAAGAGACCCAGTACTTC.

This rearrangement joins TRBV7-6 to TRBJ2-5, with D hard to call. Germline V gene data show CDR1 as SGHVS and CDR2 as FNYEAQ. The CDR3 has 15 residues. V lost 5 bases to trimming and J lost 0 bases, with 13 bases between them. The CDR3 loop is CASSPKEQYQETQYF. In DNA, the CDR3 is TGTGCCAGCAGCCCGAAGGAACAGTACCAAGAGACCCAGTACTTC.

Only a few counts were recorded for this clonotype. The chain carries TRBV5-1 and TRBJ2-7; no reliable D call. CDR1 is SGHRS, CDR2 YFSETQ, per germline. The CDR3 length is 14 residues. V was shortened by 0 bases and J by 3 bases, with 10 bases between the two germline ends. The CDR3 DNA reads TGCGCCAGCAGCTTGGTGGGATCGGACTACGAGCAGTACTTC. It encodes CASSLVGSDYEQYF.

The chain combines TRBV9 with TRBJ2-2; D is uncertain. CDR1 and CDR2 from the germline V gene are SGDLS and YYNGEE. The CDR3 length is 13 residues. Deletions cut 9 bases from V and 1 base from J, with 10 bases between. In nucleotides, the CDR3 is TGTGCCACGCGACGGCAGAACACCGGGGAGCTGTTTTTT. As protein: CATRRQNTGELFF.

This clonotype showed up just a few times. V usage is TRBV6-5 and J usage is TRBJ2-7; the match to TRBD1 covers 7 bases. Germline lookup yields CDR1 MNHEY and CDR2 SVGAGI. This CDR3 spans 14 amino acids. V lost 4 bases and J lost 3; bases outside the gene matches: 6. The CDR3 bases are TGTGCCAGCAGTTCCCCGGGACAGAGCTACGAGCAGTACTTC. This sequence encodes CASSSPGQSYEQYF.

This clonotype was counted only a few times. J is TRBJ2-1 and V is TRBV10-3, with a possible D match to TRBD1 (5 bases). V lost 3 bases and J 8 bases, leaving 11 bases between the germline ends. The CDR3 covers 13 residues. Germline CDR1 is ENHRY and CDR2 is SYGVKD. The CDR3 region is CAISDIGDYEQFF. CDR3 bases: TGTGCCATCAGTGATATAGGGGATTATGAGCAGTTCTTC.

The V gene is TRBV6-5, the J gene TRBJ2-5, with 8 nucleotides matching TRBD2. Germline assignment: CDR1 MNHEY and CDR2 SVGAGI. CDR3 length: 15 residues. V gave up 4 bases and J gave up 2 bases; unmatched junction bases: 6. CDR3: CASSFTSGNQETQYF. The CDR3, as DNA: TGTGCCAGCAGTTTCACTAGCGGAAATCAAGAGACCCAGTACTTC.

Only a few counts were recorded for this clonotype. The rearrangement joins TRBV21-1 to TRBJ2-7; the table's D call of TRBD1 was not tested on the DNA. TRBV21-1 is described as a pseudogene. CDR3 length: 17 residues. CDR3 bases: TGTGCCAGCAGCAAAGTGCGGGACGAATCGGAACTCTACGAGCAGTACTTC. Its protein product is CASSKVRDESELYEQYF.

This rearrangement joins TRBV11-2 to TRBJ2-5; 11 nucleotides agree with TRBD2. The trim removed 5 bases at V and 5 bases at J, leaving 4 bases unmatched. Germline V gene sequence: CDR1 SGHAT, CDR2 FQNNGV. This CDR3 spans 14 amino acids. CDR3: CASSVAGGLETQYF. The DNA for the CDR3 is TGTGCCAGCAGCGTAGCGGGAGGGCTGGAGACCCAGTACTTC. Combining the CDR3 with reference TRBV11-2 and TRBJ2-5 gives the whole variable domain EAGVAQSPRYKIIEKRQSVAFWCNPISGHATLYWYQQILGQGPKLLIQFQNNGVVDDSQLPKDRFSAERLKGVDSTLKIQPAKLEDSAVYLCASSVAGGLETQYFGPGTRLLVL.

This chain links TRBV29-1 with TRBJ2-1; tentative D call: TRBD1 (6 bases). The ends were cut back, 5 bases at V and 0 bases at J, with 11 bases in the middle. Germline values: CDR1 SQVTM, CDR2 ANQGSEA. This CDR3 is built from 14 residues. For the CDR3, the DNA is TGCAGCGTTTTAACAGGGAGCTCCTACAATGAGCAGTTCTTC. Translating it yields CSVLTGSSYNEQFF.

This clonotype showed up just a few times. The chain links TRBV12-3 or TRBV12-4 to TRBJ1-4; the D is unclear. V was trimmed by 3 bases and J by 0 bases, leaving 5 bases between them. The CDR3 totals 14 residues. The CDR3 spells CASSLLSTNEKLFF. The CDR3 bases are TGTGCCAGCAGTTTGTTATCAACTAATGAAAAACTGTTTTTT.

The chain has TRBV12-3 or TRBV12-4 and TRBJ2-1, with no clear D. With 3 bases removed from V and 3 bases from J, the gap between germline ends came to 6 bases. The CDR3 totals 13 residues. CDR3 sequence: CASSFQDYNEQFF. CDR3 coding DNA: TGTGCCAGCAGTTTCCAGGACTACAATGAGCAGTTCTTC.